These 32 T cell receptor beta chains were sequenced from one sample in a study of blood T cell repertoires in COVID-19 (dated by TCRdb to the early 2020s). The library was made by the immunoSEQ multiplex PCR assay. Not all clones reach the TCRdb copy of this immuneACCESS table, which keeps in-frame sequences only. Checked studies attribute under half of the gap to unresolved V genes and leave the rest unexplained. The sample table contains about 63,000 clones; only one count was recorded for around 80% of them. The top ten clones comprise over 30% of the sample. Sequencing used peripheral blood. The receptor set was obtained from a human donor in a cohort sampled during active COVID-19.

The chain carries TRBV12-3 or TRBV12-4 and TRBJ2-7; TRBD1 agrees at 8 bases. The ends lost 3 bases at V and 7 bases at J; junction bases unmatched: 5. The CDR3 sequence is 13 residues long. The CDR3 sequence: CASSLQGAGEQYF. CDR3 nucleotides: TGTGCCAGCAGTTTGCAGGGGGCGGGGGAGCAGTACTTC.

Only a few counts were recorded for this clone. The chain recombines TRBV6-2 or TRBV6-3 with TRBJ2-5; 7 bases are shared with TRBD2. CDR3 length: 15 residues. CDR1 is MNHEY and CDR2 is SVGEGT in the germline V gene. Trimming cost V 3 bases and J 7 bases; bases outside gene matches: 11. The CDR3 loop reads CASSYLTPSGGTQYF. CDR3 coding DNA: TGTGCCAGCAGTTATTTAACCCCCTCGGGAGGGACCCAGTACTTC.

This clone was recorded a few times. The chain joins TRBV6-2 or TRBV6-3 to TRBJ2-7; 9 nucleotides agree with TRBD2. CDR1 is MNHEY, CDR2 SVGEGT, per germline. There are 16 residues in the CDR3. V lost 2 bases and J lost 3; bases outside the gene matches: 8. The CDR3 here is CASSYGLSGSFYEQYF. CDR3 DNA sequence: TGTGCCAGCAGTTACGGCCTTAGCGGGAGCTTCTACGAGCAGTACTTC.

V is TRBV5-1 and J is TRBJ2-2; 7 bases line up with TRBD1. CDR1 is SGHRS, CDR2 YFSETQ, per germline. Losses at the gene ends were 9 bases for V and 6 bases for J; bases not matched to a gene: 8. CDR3 length equals 13 residues. CDR3 sequence (DNA): TGCGCCACCAGAACAGGGGAGTCCGGGGAGCTGTTTTTT. Translation: CATRTGESGELFF.

The V call is TRBV19, the J call TRBJ2-5; D uncertain. In germline, CDR1 is LNHDA, CDR2 SQIVND (reference sequence). V dropped 3 bases and J dropped 2 bases, with 4 bases sitting between them. CDR3 length: 12 amino acids. CDR3 DNA: TGTGCCAGTAGTATTAGTCAAGAGACCCAGTACTTC. It codes for CASSISQETQYF.

V is TRBV7-9 and J is TRBJ2-5; 9 nucleotides match TRBD2. The V segment lost 5 bases and the J segment 2 bases; nucleotides outside the gene matches: 6. CDR1 is SEHNR and CDR2 is FQNEAQ in the germline V gene (reference sequence). This CDR3 contains 15 residues. As DNA, the CDR3 is TGTGCCAGCAGCCCCCCTCTAGCGGGGCAAGAGACCCAGTACTTC. It encodes CASSPPLAGQETQYF.

The chain recombines TRBV28 with TRBJ2-7; D not resolved. Trimming shortened V by 3 bases and J by 2 bases, and 8 bases separated the two germline ends. This CDR3 has 13 amino acids. Germline lookup yields CDR1 MDHEN and CDR2 SYDVKM. The CDR3 DNA is TGTGCCAGCAGTTTCTTTAACACCTACGAGCAGTACTTC. This sequence encodes CASSFFNTYEQYF. Together with reference TRBV28 and TRBJ2-7, the CDR3 gives the full variable domain: DVKVTQSSRYLVKRTGEKVFLECVQDMDHENMFWYRQDPGLGLRLIYFSYDVKMKEKGDIPEGYSVSREKKERFSLILESASTNQTSMYLCASSFFNTYEQYFGPGTRLTVT.

This chain uses TRBV11-3 with TRBJ2-7, with 8 bases lining up with TRBD2. The germline V gene encodes CDR1 SGHNT and CDR2 YENEEA. V gave up 2 bases and J gave up 0 bases; unmatched junction bases: 0. This CDR3 contains 14 residues. CDR3 protein: CASSLTSGSYEQYF. The CDR3 nucleotides read TGTGCCAGCAGCTTAACTAGCGGCTCCTACGAGCAGTACTTC.

The chain links TRBV4-1 to TRBJ2-1; 8 bases are shared with TRBD2. V shed 1 base and J 5 bases; nucleotides not matched to a gene: 7. The CDR3 extends over 16 amino acids. Germline CDR1 is MGHRA and CDR2 is YSYEKL. The chain's CDR3 is CASSQASGSGDNEQFF. In DNA form, the CDR3 reads TGCGCCAGCAGCCAAGCCAGCGGGAGCGGGGACAATGAGCAGTTCTTC.

The chain couples TRBV5-4 to TRBJ2-3, with 12 bases lining up with TRBD2. CDR1 and CDR2 from the germline V gene are SGHNT and YYREEE (reference sequence). Germline trimming cut 5 bases from V and 6 bases from J; bases unmatched to any gene: 10. CDR3 length: 16 amino acids. CDR3 sequence reads: CASSPSLTSGSDTQYF. CDR3 in DNA: TGTGCCAGCAGTCCGAGCCTGACTAGCGGGAGTGATACGCAGTATTTT.

Only one count was recorded for this clone. CDR3 nucleotides: TGTGCCAGCAGTGTGCGGACTCCTTCATTACGGCAGTACTTC. It yields the protein CASSVRTPSLRQYF. The chain has TRBV2 and TRBJ2-7; the D gene is possibly TRBD2 (5 bases). The CDR3 is made up of 14 amino acids. V was trimmed by 4 bases and J by 9 bases, leaving 19 bases between them. CDR1 is SNHLY and CDR2 is FYNNEI in the germline V gene.

The chain has TRBV5-6 and TRBJ2-5; 9 bases line up with TRBD1. Trimming removed 3 bases from V and 4 bases from J; junction bases left unmatched: 4. The CDR3 is 14 amino acids. Germline loops: CDR1 SGHDT, CDR2 YYEEEE. Here the CDR3 reads CASSWDRVPETQYF. The CDR3 coding sequence is TGTGCCAGCAGCTGGGACAGGGTTCCAGAGACCCAGTACTTC. Using reference TRBV5-6 and TRBJ2-5 for the parts outside the CDR3, the full variable domain is DAGVTQSPTHLIKTRGQQVTLRCSPKSGHDTVSWYQQALGQGPQFIFQYYEEEERQRGNFPDRFSGHQFPNYSSELNVNALLLGDSALYLCASSWDRVPETQYFGPGTRLLVL.

This rearrangement joins TRBV18 to TRBJ2-6; no reliable D call. Trimming removed 3 bases from V and 1 base from J, with 10 bases in between. CDR3 length: 16 residues. From germline, CDR1 is KGHSH and CDR2 LQKENI. CDR3 amino acids: CASSPLPQSGANVLTF. In nucleotides, the CDR3 is TGTGCCAGCTCACCTCTCCCACAATCTGGGGCCAACGTCCTGACTTTC. Full variable domain (rest looked up from reference TRBV18 and TRBJ2-6): NAGVMQNPRHLVRRRGQEARLRCSPMKGHSHVYWYRQLPEEGLKFMVYLQKENIIDESGMPKERFSAEFPKEGPSILRIQQVVRGDSAAYFCASSPLPQSGANVLTFGAGSRLTVL.

The rearrangement uses TRBV5-1 and TRBJ2-3; 7 nucleotides align to TRBD2. CDR3 length: 15 amino acids. Per germline, CDR1 SGHRS and CDR2 YFSETQ. V was clipped by 4 bases and J by 2 bases; unmatched bases: 7. In DNA, the CDR3 is TGCGCCAGCAGCCCCTCAGCGGGGTTCACAGATACGCAGTATTTT. Protein sequence: CASSPSAGFTDTQYF.

J is TRBJ2-5 and V is TRBV7-7, with D tentatively TRBD1 (5 bases). The V end was cut by 1 base, the J end by 0 bases, with 6 bases between. The CDR3 has 14 residues. In germline, CDR1 is SSHAT, CDR2 FNYEAQ (reference sequence). This CDR3 is CASSLGGDQETQYF. CDR3 nucleotide sequence: TGTGCCAGCAGCTTAGGGGGCGACCAAGAGACCCAGTACTTC.

The chain's CDR3 is CASSLEGGLAFF. The CDR3 DNA reads as TGTGCCAGCAGCTTAGAAGGGGGATTGGCTTTCTTT. The chain joins TRBV11-3 to TRBJ1-1, with D possibly being TRBD1 (6 bases). Trimming pared 0 bases from V and 11 bases from J, leaving 10 bases between. Germline V CDR1 and CDR2: SGHNT, YENEEA. There are 12 residues in the CDR3. Together with reference TRBV11-3 and TRBJ1-1, the CDR3 gives the full variable domain: EAGVVQSPRYKIIEKKQPVAFWCNPISGHNTLYWYLQNLGQGPELLIRYENEEAVDDSQLPKDRFSAERLKGVDSTLKIQPAELGDSAVYLCASSLEGGLAFFGQGTRLTVV.

This chain joins TRBV1 and TRBJ2-7; the tabulated D call, TRBD2, remains unverified against the DNA. TRBV1 has pseudogene status. The CDR3 loop spans 21 amino acids. CDR3 sequence: CTSSQGWLEGLGSSISYEQYF. The CDR3 bases are TGCACCAGCAGCCAAGGTTGGCTGGAGGGCCTGGGATCGTCTATTTCCTACGAGCAGTACTTC.

The genes are TRBV28 and TRBJ1-5; 10 positions match TRBD1. CDR1 and CDR2 from the germline V gene are MDHEN and SYDVKM. After removal of 2 bases from V and 2 bases from J, the junction contained 3 bases not matched to a gene. The CDR3 spans 16 residues. CDR3 DNA: TGTGCCAGCAGTTTAAGGACAGGGGGTGGCAATCAGCCCCAGCATTTT. Its translation: CASSLRTGGGNQPQHF.

The chain employs TRBV5-1 and TRBJ1-2; possibly TRBD1 for D (5 bases). V was cut by 4 bases and J by 8 bases, with 15 bases left in between. The CDR3 covers 13 residues. Germline values: CDR1 SGHRS, CDR2 YFSETQ. CDR3 amino acids: CASSPLDRFGYTF. CDR3 in DNA: TGCGCCAGCAGCCCGCTAGACAGATTCGGCTACACCTTC.

This clone was observed a few times. The chain employs TRBV11-3 and TRBJ2-7, with 7 bases that match TRBD1. The germline CDR1 and CDR2 sequences are SGHNT and YENEEA. The CDR3 spans 15 residues. The ends lost 6 bases at V and 2 bases at J; junction bases unmatched: 10. The CDR3 bases are TGTGCCAGCAGTATACCGACAGGGTCAACCTACGAGCAGTACTTC. Residues: CASSIPTGSTYEQYF. Full variable domain (rest looked up from reference TRBV11-3 and TRBJ2-7): EAGVVQSPRYKIIEKKQPVAFWCNPISGHNTLYWYLQNLGQGPELLIRYENEEAVDDSQLPKDRFSAERLKGVDSTLKIQPAELGDSAVYLCASSIPTGSTYEQYFGPGTRLTVT.

In this sample, this clone turned up a few times. V is TRBV29-1 and J is TRBJ2-3; D gene unclear. V was pared by 6 bases and J by 0 bases, with 13 bases between. CDR1 and CDR2 (germline): SQVTM, ANQGSEA. The CDR3 covers 14 residues. The CDR3 sequence: CSVAQSTSTDTQYF. In DNA, the CDR3 is TGCAGCGTCGCTCAAAGTACTAGCACAGATACGCAGTATTTT.

CDR3 sequence reads: CAHLAGTSEDTQYF. DNA of the CDR3: TGTGCCCACTTGGCCGGGACTAGCGAAGATACGCAGTATTTT. The chain couples TRBV11-3 to TRBJ2-3; TRBD2 matches 10 bases. The CDR3 spans 14 residues. The V gene's germline CDR1 is SGHNT and CDR2 YENEEA. Trimming removed 11 bases from V and 5 bases from J; junction bases left unmatched: 10.

This clone was seen a handful of times. V is TRBV27 and J is TRBJ1-1; possibly TRBD1 for D (6 bases). From germline, CDR1 is MNHEY and CDR2 SMNVEV (reference sequence). The V end was cut by 2 bases, the J end by 4 bases, with 8 bases between. The CDR3 covers 13 residues. The CDR3 region has the DNA TGTGCCAGCAGTTTAAGCAGGGGCACTGAAGCTTTCTTT. Its translation is CASSLSRGTEAFF.

The chain combines TRBV24-1 with TRBJ2-2, with 7 nucleotides matching TRBD1. The CDR3 contains 15 residues. Trimming at V came to 1 base and at J to 4 bases, leaving 2 bases not matched to a gene. The germline CDR1 and CDR2 sequences are KGHDR and SFDVKD. In nucleotides, the CDR3 is TGTGCCACCAGTGATTTTACAGGGGTCACCGGGGAGCTGTTTTTT. Residues: CATSDFTGVTGELFF.

The chain combines TRBV2 with TRBJ2-5; TRBD2 matches 11 bases. V shed 4 bases and J 0 bases; nucleotides not matched to a gene: 7. Germline V gives CDR1 SNHLY, CDR2 FYNNEI. This CDR3 contains 17 residues. The CDR3 loop reads CASSGHRTSGYQETQYF. The CDR3 nucleotides are TGTGCCAGCAGTGGCCATCGGACTAGCGGGTACCAAGAGACCCAGTACTTC.

The chain employs TRBV21-1 and TRBJ2-3; the tabulated D call, TRBD1, remains unverified against the DNA. TRBV21-1 is a pseudogene segment. This CDR3 contains 15 residues. CDR3 protein: CASSRTGGETDTQYF. Here the CDR3 DNA reads TGTGCCAGCAGCAGGACAGGGGGTGAAACAGATACGCAGTATTTT.

The rearrangement uses TRBV27 and TRBJ2-1; 7 positions match TRBD2. CDR1 is MNHEY and CDR2 is SMNVEV in the germline V gene (reference sequence). The ends lost 6 bases at V and 5 bases at J; junction bases unmatched: 7. CDR3 length: 14 amino acids. The CDR3 loop is CASRLAYGDNEQFF. CDR3 bases: TGTGCCAGCAGACTAGCGTATGGGGACAATGAGCAGTTCTTC.

The chain carries TRBV6-2 or TRBV6-3 and TRBJ1-5; tentative D call: TRBD1 (6 bases). The CDR3 loop spans 15 amino acids. The ends were cut back, 3 bases at V and 5 bases at J, with 14 bases in the middle. Germline values: CDR1 MNHEY, CDR2 SVGEGT. CDR3 bases: TGTGCCAGCAGTTATCGTCAGGGGTCTCATCAGCCCCAGCATTTT. Translation gives CASSYRQGSHQPQHF.

The chain combines TRBV6-2 or TRBV6-3 with TRBJ2-1; TRBD2 agrees at 12 bases. Trimming cost V 3 bases and J 2 bases; bases outside gene matches: 2. Germline CDR1 reads MNHEY; CDR2 reads SVGEGT. This CDR3 contains 16 residues. CDR3 nucleotides: TGTGCCAGCAGTTATACTAGCGGGAGGACCTACAATGAGCAGTTCTTC. Amino acids: CASSYTSGRTYNEQFF.

For the CDR3, the DNA is TGTGCCAGCAGTCCGACTAGCGGGGGGGTATTCGGCACAGATACGCAGTATTTT. This sequence encodes CASSPTSGGVFGTDTQYF. The J gene is TRBJ2-3, the V gene TRBV6-2 or TRBV6-3, with 14 bases that match TRBD2. J gave up 1 base and V 5 bases, and 8 bases lay outside the gene matches. The CDR3 consists of 18 residues. Germline V gene sequence: CDR1 MNHEY, CDR2 SVGEGT.

The chain is built from TRBV5-4 and TRBJ1-1, with a possible D match to TRBD1 (5 bases). The V end lost 4 bases, the J end lost 5 bases, and 12 bases lay between the germline ends. CDR1 and CDR2 from the germline V gene are SGHNT and YYREEE (reference sequence). This CDR3 contains 13 residues. CDR3 residues: CASSPREGTEAFF. The DNA for the CDR3 is TGTGCCAGCAGCCCCAGGGAAGGGACTGAAGCTTTCTTT. Based on the CDR3 plus reference TRBV5-4 and TRBJ1-1, the full variable domain is ETGVTQSPTHLIKTRGQQVTLRCSSQSGHNTVSWYQQALGQGPQFIFQYYREEENGRGNFPPRFSGLQFPNYSSELNVNALELDDSALYLCASSPREGTEAFFGQGTRLTVV.

This clone came up once. The rearrangement links TRBV19 to TRBJ1-4; D uncertain. V lost 6 bases and J 5 bases, leaving 10 bases between the germline ends. From germline, CDR1 is LNHDA and CDR2 SQIVND (reference sequence). This CDR3 is 13 amino acids long. This CDR3 reads CASRVAANEKLFF. CDR3 bases: TGTGCCAGTAGGGTAGCAGCGAATGAAAAACTGTTTTTT.